A selection of T cell receptor beta chains follows, all from one sample in a study of blood T cell repertoires in COVID-19. Some clones are missing from TCRdb's copy, which holds only in-frame ones; the method was immunoSEQ multiplex PCR. Found here are almost 80,000 clones, approximately 78% of them singletons; the top ten hold approximately 39%. The sequenced material came from peripheral blood. Source of these receptors: a woman in her 70s with acute or convalescent COVID-19. CDR3s include the opening cysteine and the closing phenylalanine or tryptophan. Fields, in order: J gene, CDR3 length, D gene, clone size, V gene, CDR3 DNA, CDR3 protein. D genes are given only for firm matches. Clone size is not always given. Where it is, it says once, few, many or a class for expanded clones.

TRBJ2-2	17	TRBD2	few	TRBV3-1/TRBV3-2	TGTGCCAGCAGCCAGGCTAGCGGAACAATTAACACCGGGGAGCTGTTTTTT	CASSQASGTINTGELFF
TRBJ2-4	14	-	-	TRBV3-1/TRBV3-2	TGTGCCAGCAGCCAAGATATGCGGGGTGGCATTCAGTACTTC	CASSQDMRGGIQYF
TRBJ2-1	15	TRBD2	once	TRBV2	TGTGCCAGCAGGGATCCGGGACTAGCGGACAATGAGCAGTTCTTC	CASRDPGLADNEQFF
TRBJ2-3	13	-	-	TRBV5-6	TGTGCCAGCAGCGGCCGATACACAGATACGCAGTATTTT	CASSGRYTDTQYF
TRBJ2-7	16	TRBD2	-	TRBV15	TGTGCCACCAGCAGCGGTAGCGGGGTTAGCTCCTACGAGCAGTACTTC	CATSSGSGVSSYEQYF
TRBJ1-2	13	TRBD1	-	TRBV29-1	TGCAGCGTTTCCCGGGACAGTAACTATGGCTACACCTTC	CSVSRDSNYGYTF
TRBJ1-6	19	TRBD1	-	TRBV6-6	TGTGCCAGCAGTCGTATCGGGACAGGGACTCTCTCCTATAATTCACCCCTCCACTTT	CASSRIGTGTLSYNSPLHF
TRBJ2-1	14	TRBD2	-	TRBV3-1/TRBV3-2	TGTGCCAGCAGCCGACAGCTAGCGGCGAATGAGCAGTTCTTC	CASSRQLAANEQFF
TRBJ2-2	17	TRBD1	-	TRBV24-1	TGTGCCACCAGTGACCCCGGGACAGGGGGCCCCGCCGGGGAGCTGTTTTTT	CATSDPGTGGPAGELFF
TRBJ2-3	23	-	-	TRBV21-1	TGTGCCAGCAGCAAAGTTGGTGCGGGAGGATGTCCTCAGAAAAGAACTGGGACAGATACGCAGTATTTT	CASSKVGAGGCPQKRTGTDTQYF
TRBJ1-1	13	-	-	TRBV3-1/TRBV3-2	TGTGTCAGCAGCCAAAAACAGAACACTGAAGCTTTCTTT	CVSSQKQNTEAFF
TRBJ1-1	11	-	-	TRBV2	TGTGCCAGCAGTACCAGGTGGGAAGCTTTCTTT	CASSTRWEAFF
TRBJ2-7	14	-	-	TRBV19	TGTGCCAGCTCCCCCCAAACAGATTCCTACGAGCAGTACTTC	CASSPQTDSYEQYF
TRBJ2-5	14	TRBD2	-	TRBV20-1	TGCAGTGCTAGTGGTCGACTAGCCGGTGAGACCCAGTACTTC	CSASGRLAGETQYF
TRBJ2-7	18	TRBD2	-	TRBV7-8	TGTGCCAGCGCCCTTAGCTATCTCGGGGCTAGCGGCACCTACGAGCAGTACTTC	CASALSYLGASGTYEQYF
TRBJ2-1	17	TRBD2	-	TRBV19	TGTGCCAGTAGCTTTCTAAGGGCACTAGCGGGACCCAATGAGCAGTTCTTC	CASSFLRALAGPNEQFF
TRBJ1-2	17	TRBD1	-	TRBV3-1/TRBV3-2	TGTGCCAGCAGCCCAGGTCTCACGGGACAGGGGGCTGACGGCTACACCTTC	CASSPGLTGQGADGYTF
TRBJ1-1	13	-	-	TRBV5-1	TGCGCCAGCAGCACAACAGTGAACACTGAAGCTTTCTTT	CASSTTVNTEAFF
TRBJ2-2	12	-	-	TRBV19	TGTGCCAGTAGTACATACACCGGGGAGCTGTTTTTT	CASSTYTGELFF
TRBJ2-4	18	TRBD1	-	TRBV2	TGTGCCAGCATAAATCGGGGGGGACAGGGGACAGCCAAAAACATTCAGTACTTC	CASINRGGQGTAKNIQYF
TRBJ2-4	18	-	-	TRBV18	TGTGCCAGCTCACCACCGGAAACAGAAGTAATAGCCAAAAACATTCAGTACTTC	CASSPPETEVIAKNIQYF
TRBJ2-7	14	-	-	TRBV19	TGTGCCAGTAGTATGTCTCGGATGACTTACGAGCAGTACTTC	CASSMSRMTYEQYF
TRBJ1-1	15	-	-	TRBV5-1	TGCGCCAGCAGCTTCTCGGGACACACGAACACTGAAGCTTTCTTT	CASSFSGHTNTEAFF
TRBJ2-5	18	-	-	TRBV27	TGTGCCAGCAGCTCGGACTATCCTCGGGGAGACCGCCAAGAGACCCAGTACTTC	CASSSDYPRGDRQETQYF
TRBJ1-6	14	-	-	TRBV7-3	TGTGCCAGCAGCCGCGCAGGGCCTAATTCACCCCTCCACTTT	CASSRAGPNSPLHF
TRBJ2-7	16	TRBD2	-	TRBV7-9	TGTGCCAGCAGGGTTGGGGGGGAGGACGTCTCCTACGAGCAGTACTTC	CASRVGGEDVSYEQYF
TRBJ1-2	12	-	few	TRBV5-4	TGTGCCAGCAGCTTGGCAGGGGAAGGCTACACCTTC	CASSLAGEGYTF
TRBJ2-3	15	TRBD1	-	TRBV9	TGTGCCAGCAGCGTATGGACAGGGACCACAGATACGCAGTATTTT	CASSVWTGTTDTQYF
TRBJ1-2	13	-	-	TRBV12-3/TRBV12-4	TGTGCCAGCAGTTCACAGAGAAACTATGGCTACACCTTC	CASSSQRNYGYTF
TRBJ2-5	15	-	-	TRBV30	TGTGCCTGGAGTGTAGGGGGGGGAGGACAGGAGACCCAGTACTTC	CAWSVGGGGQETQYF
TRBJ1-4	15	-	-	TRBV9	TGTGCCAGCAGCGTCACCCAGGGGACTAATGAAAAACTGTTTTTT	CASSVTQGTNEKLFF
TRBJ2-7	13	TRBD2	-	TRBV19	TGTGCCAGCGGGACTAGCGGGAGAAACGAGCAGTACTTC	CASGTSGRNEQYF
TRBJ2-1	16	TRBD2	-	TRBV6-6	TGTGCCAGCAGTTACACAGCTAGCCCCGCGGGGGGTGAGCAGTTCTTC	CASSYTASPAGGEQFF
TRBJ1-6	16	TRBD1	few	TRBV27	TGTGCCAGCAGACCCACCCTACAGGGGGCTAGGTCGCCCCTCCACTTT	CASRPTLQGARSPLHF
TRBJ2-7	11	-	few	TRBV4-1	TGCGCCATCCCACAGGGCCGGCCGCAGTACTTC	CAIPQGRPQYF
TRBJ2-5	14	-	-	TRBV7-6	TGTGCCAGCAGCTTTTCATCAGCGCAAGAGACCCAGTACTTC	CASSFSSAQETQYF
TRBJ2-7	14	TRBD2	-	TRBV19	TGTGCCAGTAGTAAGCGGGAAACTCCCTACGAGCAGTACTTC	CASSKRETPYEQYF
TRBJ2-3	14	-	-	TRBV2	TGTGCCAGCAAAGAGCGGACTAGCACAGATACGCAGTATTTT	CASKERTSTDTQYF
TRBJ1-5	17	-	-	TRBV7-3	TGTGCCAGCAGCCAACCAACCGGGCTCCCGGGGGATCAGCCCCAGCATTTT	CASSQPTGLPGDQPQHF
TRBJ1-5	11	-	-	TRBV2	TGTGCCAGCAGTCGCGAGCAGGACCAGCATTTT	CASSREQDQHF